This record covers a single TCR beta chain. Its antigen is unknown. This table comes from immunoSEQ multiplex PCR, and its TCRdb copy is limited to in-frame clones, with some not included. The data show around 99,000 clones, roughly 87% seen once. This entry is derived from a study of T cell responses to AZD1222 COVID-19 vaccine. Whole-study findings and limits: Donors, mostly white British, included more females; clonal diversity was possibly underestimated. Targeting of unmutated variant regions was reportedly seen in nearly half of spike-specific TCRs. CD4 TCRs associated with vaccination spanned spike, dominating at 160-218 and 743-854. Baseline seropositivity occurred in only a handful of AZD1222 recipients.

The CDR3 contains 13 residues. Trimming took 4 bases from V and 2 from J, leaving 9 bases between them. CDR1 and CDR2 from the germline V gene are LNHDA and SQIVND (reference sequence). This receptor was obtained from an adult who received the AZD1222 COVID-19 vaccine. V gene TRBV19 combines with J gene TRBJ2-7, with D tentatively TRBD1 (5 bases). The sample was peripheral blood, taken 28 days after the second AZD1222 dose. The CDR3 protein is CASSTRVAYEQYF. The CDR3 DNA reads TGTGCCAGTAGTACCAGGGTGGCCTACGAGCAGTACTTC.